Below are 25 T cell receptor beta chains sequenced from a single sample in a study of cytomegalovirus exposure and HLA in healthy donors. The PCR was carried out with 60 Vbeta primers and 13 Jbeta primers. Data came from immunoSEQ multiplex PCR; TCRdb stores just in-frame clones and leaves some out. This table holds around 200,000 clones, approximately 82% found once. The sequencing input was PBMCs. The receptor set was obtained from a girl aged 2-10 years in good health and CMV-seropositive.

This clone has only one observation. The V and J genes are TRBV6-1 and TRBJ2-2; 7 bases are shared with TRBD2. The germline CDR1 and CDR2 sequences are MNHNS and SASEGT. Unmatched junction bases numbered 9, after V lost 4 bases and J lost 1 base. The CDR3 length is 17 residues. The CDR3 reads CASSAQTGLMNTGELFF. DNA for the CDR3: TGTGCCAGCAGTGCGCAAACGGGACTAATGAACACCGGGGAGCTGTTTTTT.

V is TRBV29-1 and J is TRBJ2-7; TRBD2 aligns across 12 bases. V shed 4 bases, J shed 2 bases, and the junction held 6 bases outside the gene matches. The CDR3 extends over 15 amino acids. Germline V gives CDR1 SQVTM, CDR2 ANQGSEA. CDR3 in amino acids: CSVARRLAGAYEQYF. DNA for the CDR3: TGCAGCGTTGCTAGGAGACTAGCGGGGGCCTACGAGCAGTACTTC.

The rearrangement joins TRBV27 to TRBJ1-2, with a tentative D call TRBD1 (5 bases). Germline assignment: CDR1 MNHEY and CDR2 SMNVEV (reference sequence). The CDR3 runs 17 residues. V lost 3 bases, J lost 8 bases, and 25 bases lay in between. The CDR3 nucleotides are TGTGCCAGCAGTTTGAGAGGTGGGGCAGCCCTCCTGGTGGGCTACACCTTC. This gives the protein CASSLRGGAALLVGYTF.

The chain carries TRBV25-1 and TRBJ1-1, with D perhaps TRBD1 (5 bases). Germline CDR1 and CDR2: MGHDK and SYGVNS. Trimming left V 4 bases short and J 6 bases short, with 18 bases between. The CDR3 is 15 residues long. Here the CDR3 DNA reads TGTGCCAGCAGTGGTCCCTCGGGGGGGTGGTCTGAAGCTTTCTTT. It specifies CASSGPSGGWSEAFF.

The chain recombines TRBV14 with TRBJ2-6; D gene ambiguous. Germline V gives CDR1 SGHDN, CDR2 FVKESK. Trimming left V 3 bases short and J 0 bases short, with 9 bases between. The CDR3 is 16 amino acids. The CDR3 sequence is CASSHRVSSGANVLTF. As DNA, the CDR3 is TGTGCCAGCAGCCACCGGGTTTCCTCTGGGGCCAACGTCCTGACTTTC. Full variable domain (rest looked up from reference TRBV14 and TRBJ2-6): EAGVTQFPSHSVIEKGQTVTLRCDPISGHDNLYWYRRVMGKEIKFLLHFVKESKQDESGMPNNRFLAERTGGTYSTLKVQPAELEDSGVYFCASSHRVSSGANVLTFGAGSRLTVL.

V is TRBV4-1 and J is TRBJ2-1, with no clear D. The length of the CDR3 is 12 residues. V was trimmed by 9 bases and J by 6 bases, leaving 12 bases between them. CDR1 is MGHRA, CDR2 YSYEKL, per germline. The CDR3 DNA reads as TGCGCCAGTGGCGGCTCGGTCAATGAGCAGTTCTTC. It is translated as CASGGSVNEQFF.

The chain couples TRBV4-2 to TRBJ2-3; no clear D gene. The germline CDR1 and CDR2 sequences are LGHNA and YNFKEQ. V was pared by 0 bases and J by 1 base, with 8 bases between. The CDR3 loop spans 15 amino acids. The CDR3, as DNA: TGTGCCAGCAGCCAAGACCAGGATCGCACAGATACGCAGTATTTT. It is translated as CASSQDQDRTDTQYF.

The chain is built from TRBV14 and TRBJ2-7, with 8 bases identical to TRBD1. In germline, CDR1 is SGHDN, CDR2 FVKESK. This CDR3 is 14 amino acids long. Trimming at V came to 4 bases and at J to 3 bases, leaving 5 bases not matched to a gene. The CDR3, as DNA: TGTGCCAGCAGCCCACCCGGGACAGGCTACGAGCAGTACTTC. It specifies CASSPPGTGYEQYF.

This rearrangement joins TRBV25-1 to TRBJ2-7; D possibly corresponds to TRBD1 (6 bases). The CDR3 consists of 14 residues. Per the germline V gene, CDR1 is MGHDK and CDR2 is SYGVNS. The V gene lost 5 bases and the J gene lost 2 bases, with 13 bases spanning the gap. The DNA of the CDR3 is TGTGCCAGCAGTTCCCGGGACATCCCCTACGAGCAGTACTTC. Protein product: CASSSRDIPYEQYF.

The chain employs TRBV2 and TRBJ2-3, with 7 bases identical to TRBD1. CDR1 and CDR2 from the germline V gene are SNHLY and FYNNEI. This CDR3 is 15 amino acids long. Germline trimming cut 6 bases from V and 2 bases from J; bases unmatched to any gene: 8. CDR3 bases: TGTGCCAGCAGCGCAGGGACAGTCCTCACAGATACGCAGTATTTT. Translation gives CASSAGTVLTDTQYF.

This sequence joins TRBV25-1 and TRBJ2-5, with 8 nucleotides matching TRBD1. The last part of the DNA fits TRBJ2-7 better; the J call may be wrong. Per the germline V gene, CDR1 is MGHDK and CDR2 is SYGVNS. The CDR3 spans 15 residues. The CDR3 bases are TGTGCCAGCAGCGGGGAGACAGGGGATTACTACGAGCAGTACTTC. It specifies CASSGETGDYYEQYF.

The J gene is TRBJ1-1, the V gene TRBV19, with D possibly TRBD1 on 5 matching bases. This CDR3 is 11 amino acids long. Trimming cost V 9 bases and J 11 bases, with 16 bases left between them. Germline CDR1 and CDR2: LNHDA and SQIVND (reference sequence). The CDR3 loop is CASVHQGGAFF. The CDR3 nucleotides read TGTGCCAGCGTACACCAGGGAGGCGCTTTCTTT.

This CDR3 reads CASSYHGTSGALQETQYF. The CDR3 DNA is TGTGCCAGCAGCTACCACGGGACTAGCGGAGCCCTCCAAGAGACCCAGTACTTC. The V gene is TRBV11-2, the J gene TRBJ2-5; the match to TRBD2 covers 11 bases. The germline gives CDR1 SGHAT, CDR2 FQNNGV. The CDR3 sequence is 18 residues long. After removal of 4 bases from V and 1 base from J, the junction contained 11 bases not matched to a gene.

V usage is TRBV12-5 and J usage is TRBJ1-1; a weak D match, TRBD1 (5 bases). Germline V lookup: CDR1 LGHNT, CDR2 FRNRAP. Trimming took 6 bases from V and 1 from J, leaving 15 bases between them. The CDR3 spans 15 residues. The CDR3: CASGADRVGNTEAFF. For the CDR3, the DNA is TGTGCTAGTGGAGCAGACAGAGTTGGGAACACTGAAGCTTTCTTT.

This chain links TRBV6-5 with TRBJ2-7; D possibly corresponds to TRBD2 (6 bases). The V end lost 0 bases, the J end lost 3 bases, and 9 bases lay between the germline ends. Looked up from germline, CDR1 is MNHEY and CDR2 is SVGAGI. This CDR3 region has 14 residues. CDR3 residues: CASSYSRGIYEQYF. The CDR3 coding sequence is TGTGCCAGCAGTTACTCACGCGGGATCTACGAGCAGTACTTC.

In this sample, this clone turned up a few times. The rearrangement links TRBV6-4 to TRBJ2-1; TRBD1 aligns across 7 bases. J was trimmed by 6 bases and V by 0 bases; bases with no gene match: 2. The CDR3 sequence is 14 residues long. Per the germline V gene, CDR1 is MRHNA and CDR2 is SNTAGT. CDR3 sequence (DNA): TGTGCCAGCAGTGACTCGGCAGGGGGCAATGAGCAGTTCTTC. Its protein is CASSDSAGGNEQFF.

The chain has TRBV7-8 and TRBJ1-5; TRBD1 matches 8 bases. Germline assignment: CDR1 SGHVS and CDR2 FQNEAQ. Trimming took 1 base from V and 7 from J; bases not matched to a gene: 9. The CDR3 is made up of 16 amino acids. The CDR3 loop reads CASSLDAGTGGQPQHF. The CDR3 nucleotides read TGTGCCAGCAGCTTAGACGCCGGGACAGGCGGGCAGCCCCAGCATTTT.

This chain joins TRBV5-6 and TRBJ2-5, with 11 bases identical to TRBD2. The germline V gene has CDR1 SGHDT and CDR2 YYEEEE. The V and J ends lost 0 bases and 11 bases, in that order; junction bases with no gene match: 21. The length of the CDR3 is 19 residues. The CDR3 bases are TGTGCCAGCAGCTTGGATGTCGGGCTAGCGGGAGGCTCCCGGTCTGGGCAGTACTTC. It is translated as CASSLDVGLAGGSRSGQYF.

This chain connects TRBV11-2 to TRBJ1-1; 10 bases fit TRBD1. The V gene end was trimmed by 1 base and the J gene end by 6 bases; junction bases not matched to a gene: 8. CDR3 length: 16 amino acids. Germline values: CDR1 SGHAT, CDR2 FQNNGV. The CDR3 loop reads CASSLGQGAQVAEAFF. The CDR3 DNA is TGTGCCAGCAGCTTAGGACAGGGGGCCCAGGTGGCTGAAGCTTTCTTT. Looking up the rest from reference TRBV11-2 and TRBJ1-1 gives the full variable domain: EAGVAQSPRYKIIEKRQSVAFWCNPISGHATLYWYQQILGQGPKLLIQFQNNGVVDDSQLPKDRFSAERLKGVDSTLKIQPAKLEDSAVYLCASSLGQGAQVAEAFFGQGTRLTVV.

This rearrangement joins TRBV10-1 to TRBJ1-4, with TRBD1 as a possible D gene (5 bases). V gave up 0 bases and J gave up 7 bases, with 18 bases separating them. Germline V gene lookup returns CDR1 WNHNN and CDR2 SYGVQD (reference sequence). The CDR3 loop spans 17 amino acids. The CDR3 sequence is CASSESRPPRVSEKLFF. The CDR3 DNA follows: TGCGCCAGCAGTGAGTCTCGACCCCCCAGGGTATCTGAAAAACTGTTTTTT.

V gene TRBV6-5 combines with J gene TRBJ2-1; 9 nucleotides match TRBD2. V dropped 6 bases and J dropped 7; count of bases not matched to a gene: 10. This CDR3 is built from 15 residues. In germline, CDR1 is MNHEY, CDR2 SVGAGI. CDR3 nucleotide sequence: TGTGCCAGCAGCCGTAGCGGGAGAACGGCGAATGAGCAGTTCTTC. This gives the protein CASSRSGRTANEQFF.

This clone showed up just once. The chain has TRBV6-6 and TRBJ2-5, with 7 bases fitting TRBD2. The CDR3 has 13 residues. CDR1 MNHNY and CDR2 SVGAGI come from the germline V gene (reference sequence). The J segment lost 2 bases and the V segment lost 8 bases, leaving 5 bases of the junction unmatched. The CDR3 loop reads CASGGGWQETQYF. The CDR3 region has the DNA TGTGCCAGCGGGGGGGGGTGGCAAGAGACCCAGTACTTC.

The V gene is TRBV5-6, the J gene TRBJ2-5; TRBD2 matches 8 bases. This CDR3 is built from 16 residues. Trimming removed 4 bases from V and 3 bases from J; junction bases left unmatched: 11. CDR1 is SGHDT, CDR2 YYEEEE, per germline. CDR3 coding DNA: TGTGCCAGCAGCCCCCTCGGGGGAGCGGGAGAAGAGACCCAGTACTTC. The encoded protein is CASSPLGGAGEETQYF.

V and J are TRBV30 and TRBJ2-1; no reliable D call. Germline V lookup: CDR1 GTSNPN, CDR2 SVGIG (reference sequence). The V end lost 1 base, the J end lost 3 bases, and 7 bases lay between the germline ends. There are 13 residues in the CDR3. The CDR3 spells CAWSDSDYNEQFF. CDR3 DNA: TGTGCCTGGAGTGACTCCGACTACAATGAGCAGTTCTTC. Based on the CDR3 plus reference TRBV30 and TRBJ2-1, the full variable domain is SQTIHQWPATLVQPVGSPLSLECTVEGTSNPNLYWYRQAAGRGLQLLFYSVGIGQISSEVPQNLSASRPQDRQFILSSKKLLLSDSGFYLCAWSDSDYNEQFFGPGTRLTVL.

The chain links TRBV4-1 to TRBJ2-7; the match to TRBD2 covers 7 bases. The ends lost 1 base at V and 0 bases at J; junction bases unmatched: 6. The CDR3 has 16 residues. Germline values: CDR1 MGHRA, CDR2 YSYEKL. The CDR3 sequence: CASSQVTGGTSYEQYF. CDR3 DNA: TGCGCCAGCAGCCAAGTAACCGGGGGGACCTCCTACGAGCAGTACTTC.